The next 5 T cell receptor beta chains were all read from a single sample in a study of T-cell memory formation after mild COVID-19. TCRdb reprocessed the 5' RACE reads via MiXCR and lists one record per CDR3 protein. The data hold 200,000 to 300,000 distinct CDR3 sequences, with 8% to 10% observed a single time. The specimen was PBMCs or a T cell subset sorted from them (not recorded which). All receptors derive from a man aged 18 to 29 who had mild COVID-19 (a few samples of this study predate the infection). Cell type and time point are not known.

This clonotype was detected a few times. The chain links TRBV6-1 to TRBJ2-5; the D is unclear. Germline V gene data show CDR1 as MNHNS and CDR2 as SASEGT. The CDR3 runs 15 residues. V was clipped by 5 bases and J by 2 bases, with 15 bases between them. The DNA of the CDR3 is TGTGCCAGCAGTTCTCGTTTTGGGCAGCAAGAGACCCAGTACTTC. Protein sequence: CASSSRFGQQETQYF.

The chain employs TRBV4-2 and TRBJ1-4; 8 bases are a match to TRBD1. The V gene's germline CDR1 is LGHNA and CDR2 YNFKEQ. This CDR3 has 14 amino acids. The J segment lost 8 bases and the V segment lost 2 bases, leaving 4 bases of the junction unmatched. The CDR3 is CASSQSWDREKLFF. CDR3 bases: TGTGCCAGCAGCCAAAGCTGGGACAGGGAAAAACTGTTTTTT.

This sequence joins TRBV28 and TRBJ1-1; D is ambiguous. The ends were cut back, 3 bases at V and 4 bases at J, with 18 bases in the middle. CDR1 and CDR2 (germline): MDHEN, SYDVKM. The CDR3 loop spans 16 amino acids. CDR3 residues: CASSFPFGSRSTEAFF. Written as DNA, the CDR3 is TGTGCCAGCAGTTTCCCCTTCGGCAGTCGGTCCACTGAAGCTTTCTTT.

This clonotype was seen more than once but under ten times. V usage is TRBV5-4 and J usage is TRBJ2-5; perhaps TRBD1 as D (5 bases). With 2 bases removed from V and 3 bases from J, the gap between germline ends came to 8 bases. Looked up from germline, CDR1 is SGHNT and CDR2 is YYREEE (reference sequence). This CDR3 comprises 13 residues. This CDR3 reads CASSLTTEETQYF. DNA for the CDR3: TGTGCCAGCAGCTTAACGACAGAAGAGACCCAGTACTTC. Supplemented by reference TRBV5-4 and TRBJ2-5, the full variable domain reads ETGVTQSPTHLIKTRGQQVTLRCSSQSGHNTVSWYQQALGQGPQFIFQYYREEENGRGNFPPRFSGLQFPNYSSELNVNALELDDSALYLCASSLTTEETQYFGPGTRLLVL.

The chain has TRBV11-2 and TRBJ2-3, with TRBD2 as a possible D gene (6 bases). The CDR3 length is 16 residues. Trimming removed 0 bases at V and 2 bases at J, with 12 bases between. CDR1 is SGHAT, CDR2 FQNNGV, per germline. CDR3 sequence (DNA): TGTGCCAGCAGCTTAGAGGTGCGGGGAAACACAGATACGCAGTATTTT. Protein sequence: CASSLEVRGNTDTQYF.